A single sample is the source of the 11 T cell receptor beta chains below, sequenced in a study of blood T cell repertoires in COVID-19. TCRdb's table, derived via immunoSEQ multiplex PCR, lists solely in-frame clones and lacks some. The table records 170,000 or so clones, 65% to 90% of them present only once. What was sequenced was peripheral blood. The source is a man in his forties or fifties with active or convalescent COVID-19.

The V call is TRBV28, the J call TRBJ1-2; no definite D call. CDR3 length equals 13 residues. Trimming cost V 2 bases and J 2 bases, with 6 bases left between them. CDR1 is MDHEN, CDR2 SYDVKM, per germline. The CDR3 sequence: CASSLGGNYGYTF. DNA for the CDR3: TGTGCCAGCAGTTTAGGAGGGAACTATGGCTACACCTTC.

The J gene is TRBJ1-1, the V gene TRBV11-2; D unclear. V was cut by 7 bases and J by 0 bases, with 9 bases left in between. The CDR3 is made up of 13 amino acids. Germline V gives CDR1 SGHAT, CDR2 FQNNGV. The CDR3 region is CASKDYLNTEAFF. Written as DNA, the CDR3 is TGTGCCAGCAAAGACTACCTGAACACTGAAGCTTTCTTT.

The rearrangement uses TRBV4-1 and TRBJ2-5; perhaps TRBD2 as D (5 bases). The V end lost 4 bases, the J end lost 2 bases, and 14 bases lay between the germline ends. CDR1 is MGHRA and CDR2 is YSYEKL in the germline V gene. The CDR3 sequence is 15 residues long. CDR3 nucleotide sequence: TGCGCCAGCAGCCTCACTCGGGATTTACAAGAGACCCAGTACTTC. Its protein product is CASSLTRDLQETQYF.

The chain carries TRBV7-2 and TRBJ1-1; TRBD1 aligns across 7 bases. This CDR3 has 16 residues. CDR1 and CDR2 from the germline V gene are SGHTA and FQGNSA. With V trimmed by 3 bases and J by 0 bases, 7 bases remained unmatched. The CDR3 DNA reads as TGTGCCAGCAGCTTCAGGGGGAAGGGGATGAACACTGAAGCTTTCTTT. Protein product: CASSFRGKGMNTEAFF.

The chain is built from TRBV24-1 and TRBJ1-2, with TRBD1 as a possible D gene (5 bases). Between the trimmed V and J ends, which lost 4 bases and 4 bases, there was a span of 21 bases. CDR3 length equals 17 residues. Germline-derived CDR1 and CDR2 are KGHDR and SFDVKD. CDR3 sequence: CATSEGGGLLRPYGYTF. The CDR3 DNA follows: TGTGCCACCAGTGAGGGGGGAGGTTTACTAAGACCCTATGGCTACACCTTC.

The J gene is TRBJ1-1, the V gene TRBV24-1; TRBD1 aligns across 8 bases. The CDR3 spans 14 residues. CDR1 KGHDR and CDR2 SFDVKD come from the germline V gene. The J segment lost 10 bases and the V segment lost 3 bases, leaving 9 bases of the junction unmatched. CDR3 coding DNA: TGTGCCACCAGTGATCAGGGGGCGCGGGTCGGAGCTTTCTTT. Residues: CATSDQGARVGAFF.

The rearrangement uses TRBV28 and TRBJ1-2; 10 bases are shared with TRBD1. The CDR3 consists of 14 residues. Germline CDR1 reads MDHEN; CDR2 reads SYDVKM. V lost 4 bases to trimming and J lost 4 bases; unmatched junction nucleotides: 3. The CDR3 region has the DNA TGTGCCAGCAGTTGGACAGGGGGGGGCTATGGCTACACCTTC. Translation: CASSWTGGGYGYTF.

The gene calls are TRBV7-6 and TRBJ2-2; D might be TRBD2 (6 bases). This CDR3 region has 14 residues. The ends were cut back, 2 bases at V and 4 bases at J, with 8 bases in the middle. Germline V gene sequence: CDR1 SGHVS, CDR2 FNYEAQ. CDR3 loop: CASSLLTSTGELFF. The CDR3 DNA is TGTGCCAGCAGCTTACTGACTAGCACCGGGGAGCTGTTTTTT.

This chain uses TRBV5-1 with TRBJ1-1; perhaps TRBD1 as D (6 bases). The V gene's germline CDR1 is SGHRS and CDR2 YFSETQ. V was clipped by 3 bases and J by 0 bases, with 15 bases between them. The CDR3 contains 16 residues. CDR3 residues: CASSSSTGLLNTEAFF. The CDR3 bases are TGCGCCAGCAGCTCGTCGACAGGATTATTGAACACTGAAGCTTTCTTT.

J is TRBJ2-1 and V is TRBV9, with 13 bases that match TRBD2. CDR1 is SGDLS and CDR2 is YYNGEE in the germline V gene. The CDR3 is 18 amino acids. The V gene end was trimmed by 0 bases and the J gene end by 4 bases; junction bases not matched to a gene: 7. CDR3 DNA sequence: TGTGCCAGCAGCGTAGTACCCGGGACTAGCGGGACGTACAATGAGCAGTTCTTC. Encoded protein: CASSVVPGTSGTYNEQFF.

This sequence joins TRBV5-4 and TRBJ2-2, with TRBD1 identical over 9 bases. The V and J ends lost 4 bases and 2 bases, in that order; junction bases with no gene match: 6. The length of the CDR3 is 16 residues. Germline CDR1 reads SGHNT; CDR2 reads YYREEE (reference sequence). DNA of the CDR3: TGTGCCAGCAGCCCTACAGGGGGCCTCAACACCGGGGAGCTGTTTTTT. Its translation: CASSPTGGLNTGELFF.